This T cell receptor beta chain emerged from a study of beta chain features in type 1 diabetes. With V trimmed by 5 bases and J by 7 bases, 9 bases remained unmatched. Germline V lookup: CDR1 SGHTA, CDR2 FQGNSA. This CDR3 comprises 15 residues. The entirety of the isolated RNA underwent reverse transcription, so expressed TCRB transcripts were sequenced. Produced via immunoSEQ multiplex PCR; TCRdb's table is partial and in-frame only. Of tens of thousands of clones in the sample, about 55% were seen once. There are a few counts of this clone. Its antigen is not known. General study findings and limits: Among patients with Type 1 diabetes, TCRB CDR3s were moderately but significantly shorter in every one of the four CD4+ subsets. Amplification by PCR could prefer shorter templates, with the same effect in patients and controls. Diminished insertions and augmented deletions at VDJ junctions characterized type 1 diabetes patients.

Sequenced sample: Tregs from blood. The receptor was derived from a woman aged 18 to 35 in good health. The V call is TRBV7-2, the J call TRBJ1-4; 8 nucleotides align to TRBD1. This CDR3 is CASSNFGQGGEKLFF. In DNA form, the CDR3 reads TGTGCCAGCAGCAACTTTGGACAGGGCGGTGAAAAACTGTTTTTT.